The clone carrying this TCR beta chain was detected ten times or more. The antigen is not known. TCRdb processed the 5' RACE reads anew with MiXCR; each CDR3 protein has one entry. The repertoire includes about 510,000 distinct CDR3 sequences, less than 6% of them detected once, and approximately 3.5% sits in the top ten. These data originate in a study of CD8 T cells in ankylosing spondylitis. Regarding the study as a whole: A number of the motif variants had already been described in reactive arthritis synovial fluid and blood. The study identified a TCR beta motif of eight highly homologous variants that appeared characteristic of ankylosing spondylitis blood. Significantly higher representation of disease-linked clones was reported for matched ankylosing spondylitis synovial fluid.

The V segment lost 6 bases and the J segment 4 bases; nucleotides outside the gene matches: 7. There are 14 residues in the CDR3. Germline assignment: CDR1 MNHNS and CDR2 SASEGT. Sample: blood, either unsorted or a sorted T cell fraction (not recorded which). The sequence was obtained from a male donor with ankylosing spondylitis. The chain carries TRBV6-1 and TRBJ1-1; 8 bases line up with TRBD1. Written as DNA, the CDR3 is TGTGCCAGCAGGCCGACAGGGGATGGCACTGAAGCTTTCTTT. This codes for CASRPTGDGTEAFF.